These 28 T cell receptor beta chains share one sample of origin, sequenced in a study of cytomegalovirus exposure and HLA in healthy donors. The PCR had 60 Vbeta and 13 Jbeta primers. Assay: immunoSEQ multiplex PCR; the TCRdb copy retains only in-frame clones and omits some. The sample has roughly 100,000 clones; roughly four fifths are singletons. Specimen: PBMCs. Receptors originate from a middle-aged man in good health and CMV-seronegative.

The V call is TRBV19, the J call TRBJ2-1; no clear D gene. The CDR3 runs 13 residues. Germline V gene sequence: CDR1 LNHDA, CDR2 SQIVND (reference sequence). V dropped 4 bases and J dropped 15 bases, with 19 bases sitting between them. DNA for the CDR3: TGTGCCAGTAGTACGACCGGAGAGTTGAGATGGTTCTTC. Translated, it gives CASSTTGELRWFF. The whole variable domain, filled in from reference TRBV19 and TRBJ2-1, reads DGGITQSPKYLFRKEGQNVTLSCEQNLNHDAMYWYRQDPGQGLRLIYYSQIVNDFQKGDIAEGYSVSREKKESFPLTVTSAQKNPTAFYLCASSTTGELRWFFGPGTRLTVL.

This clone was recorded a few times. The J gene is TRBJ1-2, the V gene TRBV20-1, with TRBD1 as a possible D gene (5 bases). This CDR3 region has 11 residues. The germline V and J ends were trimmed by 3 bases and 10 bases, with 12 bases remaining between them. Germline loops: CDR1 DFQATT, CDR2 SNEGSKA (reference sequence). The CDR3 nucleotides are TGCAGTGCTAGGTGGGACTTAGTCTACACCTTC. Its translation: CSARWDLVYTF.

The gene calls are TRBV11-1 and TRBJ2-7, with TRBD1 identical over 7 bases. The CDR3 consists of 14 residues. In germline, CDR1 is SGHAT, CDR2 FQDESV (reference sequence). With 6 bases clipped from V and 5 bases from J, the junction kept 10 bases outside the gene matches. The CDR3 sequence: CASRGWTGTHEQYF. In nucleotides, the CDR3 is TGTGCCAGCAGGGGATGGACAGGTACCCACGAGCAGTACTTC.

The gene calls are TRBV7-2 and TRBJ1-1; D unresolved. Germline V CDR1 and CDR2: SGHTA, FQGNSA. Trimming stripped 5 bases from V and 4 bases from J, with 2 bases between. The CDR3 totals 10 residues. CDR3 sequence (DNA): TGTGCCAGCAGCCGCACTGAAGCTTTCTTT. The encoded protein is CASSRTEAFF.

On this clone itself: At one end the junction does not follow the germline gene, possibly because of a read error. The chain uses TRBV7-9 and TRBJ1-3; the D gene is possibly TRBD1 (5 bases). The CDR3 totals 16 residues. The germline V gene encodes CDR1 SEHNR and CDR2 FQNEAQ (reference sequence). The DNA of the CDR3 is TGTTCCAGCAGTTACCCAGGAGGGGTCTCTGGAAACACCATATATTTT. This sequence encodes CSSSYPGGVSGNTIYF.

This clone was detected only once. The chain's CDR3 is CASSLFGSQPQHF. The CDR3 DNA follows: TGTGCCAGCAGTTTATTCGGTAGTCAGCCCCAGCATTTT. This rearrangement joins TRBV27 to TRBJ1-5; D gene ambiguous. V lost 1 base and J 6 bases, leaving 7 bases between the germline ends. The germline gives CDR1 MNHEY, CDR2 SMNVEV (reference sequence). The CDR3 is made up of 13 amino acids.

The J gene is TRBJ1-5, the V gene TRBV4-1; D might be TRBD1 (5 bases). Trimming took 4 bases from V and 3 from J, leaving 10 bases between them. Germline CDR1 MGHRA, CDR2 YSYEKL. CDR3 size: 14 residues. The CDR3 nucleotides read TGCGCCAGCAGCCCGAGACAGAACAATCAGCCCCAGCATTTT. Translated, it gives CASSPRQNNQPQHF.

This chain links TRBV2 with TRBJ2-5, with 7 bases lining up with TRBD2. V trimming: 10 bases; J trimming: 5 bases; junction bases outside the gene matches: 13. The CDR3 runs to 14 residues. Germline V gene lookup returns CDR1 SNHLY and CDR2 FYNNEI. In DNA, the CDR3 is TGTGCCACCAAGGGAGGGACTGCCCCCGAGACCCAGTACTTC. Translating it yields CATKGGTAPETQYF.

The chain combines TRBV2 with TRBJ2-5, with 11 bases fitting TRBD2. Germline V gene lookup returns CDR1 SNHLY and CDR2 FYNNEI. The CDR3 totals 15 residues. J gave up 5 bases and V 6 bases, and 8 bases lay outside the gene matches. CDR3 protein: CASRKLAGVGETQYF. The CDR3 DNA reads as TGTGCCAGCAGGAAACTAGCGGGGGTAGGGGAGACCCAGTACTTC.

The chain has TRBV19 and TRBJ1-6; 7 bases fit TRBD1. The V segment lost 7 bases and the J segment 10 bases; nucleotides outside the gene matches: 7. Germline V gives CDR1 LNHDA, CDR2 SQIVND (reference sequence). The CDR3 covers 13 residues. CDR3 in amino acids: CASKTGNESPLHF. The CDR3 DNA follows: TGTGCCAGTAAGACAGGGAACGAGTCACCCCTCCACTTT.

The table lists this clone with a count of one. The chain recombines TRBV6-6 with TRBJ1-1; the D is unclear. Trimming cost V 0 bases and J 1 base, with 6 bases left between them. The length of the CDR3 is 14 residues. CDR1 and CDR2 (germline): MNHNY, SVGAGI (reference sequence). The CDR3 loop is CASSYSTGNTEAFF. The CDR3 DNA sequence: TGTGCCAGCAGTTACTCTACGGGGAACACTGAAGCTTTCTTT.

CDR3 DNA: TGCGCCAGCAGCTTGTGGGGCGACCAAGAGACCCAGTACTTC. Residues: CASSLWGDQETQYF. J is TRBJ2-5 and V is TRBV5-1, with D maybe TRBD1 (5 bases). The V and J ends lost 1 base and 0 bases respectively, with 7 bases between them. This CDR3 region has 14 residues. Germline CDR1 is SGHRS and CDR2 is YFSETQ.

The chain combines TRBV4-1 with TRBJ2-2; tentative D call: TRBD2 (5 bases). The CDR3 runs 16 residues. Trimming cost V 1 base and J 6 bases, with 15 bases left between them. Per the germline V gene, CDR1 is MGHRA and CDR2 is YSYEKL. As DNA, the CDR3 is TGCGCCAGCAGCCAAGGCCCGGCGGCGGGCGCCGGGGAGCTGTTTTTT. Translating it yields CASSQGPAAGAGELFF.

The V gene is TRBV18, the J gene TRBJ2-5; D is unclear. CDR3 length: 14 residues. Germline lookup yields CDR1 KGHSH and CDR2 LQKENI. V lost 3 bases and J lost 1, with 9 bases in between. The CDR3 loop reads CASSPMLAQETQYF. For the CDR3, the DNA is TGTGCCAGCTCACCCATGTTGGCCCAAGAGACCCAGTACTTC.

This clone was seen a handful of times. The rearrangement uses TRBV6-1 and TRBJ2-7; 7 bases match TRBD2. V dropped 1 base and J dropped 0; count of bases not matched to a gene: 6. Germline CDR1 and CDR2: MNHNS and SASEGT. CDR3 length: 16 amino acids. The CDR3 loop is CASSEVLAALSYEQYF. The DNA of the CDR3 is TGTGCCAGCAGTGAAGTTCTAGCGGCACTCTCCTACGAGCAGTACTTC.

The chain links TRBV19 to TRBJ1-3; D perhaps matches TRBD1 (5 bases). Looked up from germline, CDR1 is LNHDA and CDR2 is SQIVND (reference sequence). V lost 5 bases and J lost 4, with 9 bases in between. CDR3 length equals 13 residues. The CDR3 protein is CASSARQGNTIYF. The CDR3 DNA reads as TGTGCCAGTAGTGCCCGACAGGGAAACACCATATATTTT.

The V gene is TRBV7-2, the J gene TRBJ2-5, with 10 bases identical to TRBD2. Germline V gene lookup returns CDR1 SGHTA and CDR2 FQGNSA. The junction had 1 base not matched to a gene; V was cut back by 2 bases and J by 4 bases. There are 14 residues in the CDR3. The CDR3 sequence is CASSLSGRGETQYF. The CDR3 DNA reads as TGTGCCAGCAGCTTAAGCGGGAGGGGAGAGACCCAGTACTTC.

The sample holds a few counts of this clone. The V and J genes are TRBV19 and TRBJ2-7; a weak D match, TRBD2 (5 bases). The CDR3 covers 12 residues. V was pared by 11 bases and J by 0 bases, with 11 bases between. CDR1 LNHDA and CDR2 SQIVND come from the germline V gene (reference sequence). The CDR3 nucleotides read TGTGCCTCAACGGGATACTCCTACGAGCAGTACTTC. It yields the protein CASTGYSYEQYF.

This clone was found a few times. The chain joins TRBV29-1 to TRBJ2-7; the D gene is possibly TRBD1 (5 bases). Trimming stripped 4 bases from V and 2 bases from J, with 15 bases between. The CDR3 loop spans 14 amino acids. Germline assignment: CDR1 SQVTM and CDR2 ANQGSEA. For the CDR3, the DNA is TGCAGCGTTGTACGCCAGGGTGGGCCCTACGAGCAGTACTTC. Protein: CSVVRQGGPYEQYF.

The chain is built from TRBV19 and TRBJ1-4, with D hard to call. Looked up from germline, CDR1 is LNHDA and CDR2 is SQIVND (reference sequence). Trimming took 1 base from V and 5 from J, leaving 11 bases between them. CDR3 size: 15 residues. The CDR3 loop reads CASSIGAPRNEKLFF. For the CDR3, the DNA is TGTGCCAGTAGTATAGGGGCACCAAGGAATGAAAAACTGTTTTTT.

The chain uses TRBV5-4 and TRBJ2-2; 8 bases fit TRBD1. The germline V gene has CDR1 SGHNT and CDR2 YYREEE (reference sequence). The J segment lost 0 bases and the V segment lost 4 bases, leaving 5 bases of the junction unmatched. The CDR3 is 16 amino acids. CDR3 sequence (DNA): TGTGCCAGCAGCACAAGACAGGGGACGAACACCGGGGAGCTGTTTTTT. This gives the protein CASSTRQGTNTGELFF.

The rearrangement links TRBV6-1 to TRBJ2-7; the match to TRBD2 covers 8 bases. With V trimmed by 0 bases and J by 5 bases, 6 bases remained unmatched. CDR3 length: 15 residues. CDR1 and CDR2 (germline): MNHNS, SASEGT. DNA for the CDR3: TGTGCCAGCAGTGAAGCGGCGGGAGGAGTCCACGAGCAGTACTTC. Translated, it gives CASSEAAGGVHEQYF.

This chain uses TRBV19 with TRBJ1-2, with TRBD1 matching over 7 bases. J gave up 5 bases and V 4 bases, and 4 bases lay outside the gene matches. The V gene's germline CDR1 is LNHDA and CDR2 SQIVND (reference sequence). The CDR3 extends over 13 amino acids. The CDR3 region is CASSTTGAYGYTF. As DNA, the CDR3 is TGTGCCAGTAGTACTACAGGGGCTTATGGCTACACCTTC.

The rearrangement links TRBV7-8 to TRBJ1-2; tentative D call: TRBD1 (5 bases). Deletions cut 1 base from V and 2 bases from J, with 8 bases between. Germline V CDR1 and CDR2: SGHVS, FQNEAQ. CDR3 size: 14 residues. The CDR3 nucleotides read TGTGCCAGCAGCTTAGTGGCAGGGAACTATGGCTACACCTTC. Its protein is CASSLVAGNYGYTF.

This chain uses TRBV4-3 with TRBJ1-6; no clear D. CDR1 and CDR2 (germline): LGHNA, YSLEER. Trimming left V 10 bases short and J 5 bases short, with 12 bases between. This CDR3 is 13 amino acids long. CDR3 bases: TGCGCCAACGGGGATGGGGATAATTCACCCCTCCACTTT. Protein product: CANGDGDNSPLHF.

The chain has TRBV13 and TRBJ2-1, with TRBD1 matching over 9 bases. There are 18 residues in the CDR3. Germline CDR1 PRHDT, CDR2 FYEKMQ (reference sequence). The junction had 16 bases not matched to a gene; V was cut back by 4 bases and J by 6 bases. The CDR3 nucleotides read TGTGCCAGCAGCTCCGCCAGATCCGGGACAGGGAGGATCAATGAGCAGTTCTTC. Translated, it gives CASSSARSGTGRINEQFF.

The genes are TRBV7-9 and TRBJ1-1, with D possibly matching TRBD1 (5 bases). The CDR3 runs 15 residues. V lost 5 bases, J lost 3 bases, and 16 bases lay in between. CDR1 is SEHNR, CDR2 FQNEAQ, per germline (reference sequence). The CDR3 sequence: CASSPTGRGYTEAFF. DNA for the CDR3: TGTGCCAGCAGCCCCACCGGGCGGGGGTACACTGAAGCTTTCTTT.

The V gene is TRBV6-5, the J gene TRBJ2-5; TRBD1 matches at 9 bases. Germline CDR1 is MNHEY and CDR2 is SVGAGI. The CDR3 is 15 residues long. V lost 0 bases and J lost 5; bases outside the gene matches: 4. Here the CDR3 DNA reads TGTGCCAGCAGTTACTCGAACAGGGGGCGTGAGACCCAGTACTTC. Its protein product is CASSYSNRGRETQYF.